The 22 T cell receptor beta chains given below trace back to one sample, sequenced in a study of CD8+ T cells in alopecia areata. Sequencing relied on a cDNA template that was reverse transcribed from extracted RNA. Clones were sequenced by immunoSEQ multiplex PCR, and TCRdb holds only the in-frame ones, with some missing. There are 90,000 or so clones in the sample; 44% occur only once, and roughly 18% lies in the top ten. Noted treatment: oral pan-JAK inhibitor, 5-10 mg twice daily. This specimen was CD8+ T cells sorted from blood, taken at week 24, from a patient treated with tofacitinib. The receptors shown here come from a human donor with alopecia areata.

The chain uses TRBV29-1 and TRBJ2-7; D is uncertain. The V gene lost 1 base and the J gene lost 2 bases, with 9 bases spanning the gap. CDR1 and CDR2 (germline): SQVTM, ANQGSEA. There are 13 residues in the CDR3. The CDR3 region has the DNA TGCAGCGTTGAAGGTGTGGTTCCCTACGAGCAGTACTTC. Protein sequence: CSVEGVVPYEQYF.

V gene TRBV27 combines with J gene TRBJ1-2; 9 bases are shared with TRBD1. The V segment lost 5 bases and the J segment 5 bases; nucleotides outside the gene matches: 6. CDR1 and CDR2 (germline): MNHEY, SMNVEV (reference sequence). The CDR3 sequence is 14 residues long. DNA of the CDR3: TGTGCCAGCAGTCCCACAGGGGGCTTATATGGCTACACCTTC. Translated, it gives CASSPTGGLYGYTF.

The sample holds many counts of this clone. CDR3 region: CASSYAEGPSKETQYF. The CDR3 DNA sequence: TGTGCCAGCAGCTATGCTGAGGGCCCCTCTAAAGAGACCCAGTACTTC. V is TRBV7-9 and J is TRBJ2-5, with TRBD2 as a possible D gene (5 bases). The germline V gene encodes CDR1 SEHNR and CDR2 FQNEAQ (reference sequence). The V gene lost 4 bases and the J gene lost 3 bases, with 18 bases spanning the gap. This CDR3 is 16 amino acids long.

Ten or more counts support this clone. This rearrangement joins TRBV4-1 to TRBJ1-6; D is unclear. Germline V lookup: CDR1 MGHRA, CDR2 YSYEKL. This CDR3 contains 12 residues. V was shortened by 2 bases and J by 9 bases, with 5 bases between the two germline ends. The CDR3 reads CASSQRGSPLHF. The CDR3 DNA sequence: TGCGCCAGCAGCCAACGTGGTTCACCCCTCCACTTT.

The genes are TRBV2 and TRBJ2-3; D remains ambiguous. The CDR3 is 13 residues long. V was trimmed by 8 bases and J by 2 bases, leaving 11 bases between them. CDR1 and CDR2 (germline): SNHLY, FYNNEI. The CDR3 spells CASRRHHTDTQYF. The CDR3 DNA is TGTGCCAGCCGCAGGCACCACACAGATACGCAGTATTTT.

The gene calls are TRBV29-1 and TRBJ1-2; D ambiguous. The CDR3 is 12 amino acids. V dropped 5 bases and J dropped 4 bases, with 11 bases sitting between them. Germline V gene sequence: CDR1 SQVTM, CDR2 ANQGSEA. The CDR3 protein is CSVQAAFYGYTF. The CDR3 bases are TGCAGCGTTCAGGCAGCCTTCTATGGCTACACCTTC.

The chain couples TRBV5-1 to TRBJ2-2, with 7 bases matching TRBD1. J gave up 6 bases and V 4 bases, and 6 bases lay outside the gene matches. Germline-derived CDR1 and CDR2 are SGHRS and YFSETQ. This CDR3 contains 14 residues. The CDR3 loop reads CASSSNRGAGELFF. CDR3 bases: TGCGCCAGCAGCAGTAACAGGGGAGCCGGGGAGCTGTTTTTT.

J is TRBJ2-1 and V is TRBV9; TRBD2 matches at 7 bases. Germline CDR1 SGDLS, CDR2 YYNGEE. The CDR3 covers 16 residues. V was clipped by 0 bases and J by 3 bases; unmatched bases: 6. The CDR3 sequence is CASSVGSGGGYNEQFF. CDR3 nucleotide sequence: TGTGCCAGCAGCGTAGGGTCGGGAGGCGGCTACAATGAGCAGTTCTTC. The whole variable domain, filled in from reference TRBV9 and TRBJ2-1, reads DSGVTQTPKHLITATGQRVTLRCSPRSGDLSVYWYQQSLDQGLQFLIQYYNGEERAKGNILERFSAQQFPDLHSELNLSSLELGDSALYFCASSVGSGGGYNEQFFGPGTRLTVL.

This clone was seen only a few times. This chain joins TRBV27 and TRBJ2-7; no clear D. This CDR3 contains 15 residues. Trimming removed 0 bases at V and 6 bases at J, with 15 bases between. CDR1 and CDR2 (germline): MNHEY, SMNVEV (reference sequence). The CDR3 loop reads CASSLSASPGTEQYF. DNA for the CDR3: TGTGCCAGCAGTTTATCCGCTTCCCCCGGTACCGAGCAGTACTTC.

The rearrangement joins TRBV9 to TRBJ2-1, with TRBD2 identical over 9 bases. Germline trimming cut 3 bases from V and 7 bases from J; bases unmatched to any gene: 14. Germline assignment: CDR1 SGDLS and CDR2 YYNGEE. CDR3 length: 17 amino acids. The CDR3 DNA is TGTGCCAGCAGCGCCTTCTCCGGGACTAGCCCGTCTAATGAGCAGTTCTTC. This translates into CASSAFSGTSPSNEQFF.

This chain connects TRBV27 to TRBJ1-5, with D possibly matching TRBD1 (6 bases). The CDR3 spans 14 residues. Germline CDR1 reads MNHEY; CDR2 reads SMNVEV (reference sequence). The V end lost 6 bases, the J end lost 4 bases, and 13 bases lay between the germline ends. The DNA of the CDR3 is TGTGCCAGCAGCATAGGGGGGTGGAATCAGCCCCAGCATTTT. Amino acid sequence: CASSIGGWNQPQHF.

In its sample, this clone was seen a few times. V and J are TRBV27 and TRBJ2-1, with TRBD2 identical over 9 bases. The CDR3 is 14 residues long. CDR1 and CDR2 from the germline V gene are MNHEY and SMNVEV (reference sequence). Trimming removed 6 bases from V and 4 bases from J; junction bases left unmatched: 4. The CDR3 bases are TGTGCCAGCAGCATAGCGGGAGTATACAATGAGCAGTTCTTC. It specifies CASSIAGVYNEQFF.

The rearrangement uses TRBV25-1 and TRBJ1-1; no reliable D call. Germline CDR1 is MGHDK and CDR2 is SYGVNS. This CDR3 is 14 amino acids long. V was shortened by 5 bases and J by 3 bases, with 13 bases between the two germline ends. The CDR3 DNA reads as TGTGCCAGCAGTACCGCTGGACCATACACTGAAGCTTTCTTT. Translation gives CASSTAGPYTEAFF.

The chain couples TRBV5-1 to TRBJ2-1; D uncertain. V was cut by 2 bases and J by 2 bases, with 8 bases left in between. CDR1 and CDR2 (germline): SGHRS, YFSETQ. This CDR3 is 14 amino acids long. The CDR3 here is CASSFNGPYNEQFF. Written as DNA, the CDR3 is TGCGCCAGCAGCTTTAATGGGCCCTACAATGAGCAGTTCTTC. The full variable domain, rest sourced from reference TRBV5-1 and TRBJ2-1, is KAGVTQTPRYLIKTRGQQVTLSCSPISGHRSVSWYQQTPGQGLQFLFEYFSETQRNKGNFPGRFSGRQFSNSRSEMNVSTLELGDSALYLCASSFNGPYNEQFFGPGTRLTVL.

The V gene is TRBV4-1, the J gene TRBJ2-3; D possibly corresponds to TRBD2 (5 bases). The ends were cut back, 0 bases at V and 0 bases at J, with 13 bases in the middle. The CDR3 totals 17 residues. Per germline, CDR1 MGHRA and CDR2 YSYEKL. DNA for the CDR3: TGCGCCAGCAGCCAAGATCGGGGAGCGGCCAGCACAGATACGCAGTATTTT. It encodes CASSQDRGAASTDTQYF.

The chain recombines TRBV27 with TRBJ2-7, with TRBD2 identical over 9 bases. Germline V gene sequence: CDR1 MNHEY, CDR2 SMNVEV (reference sequence). Trimming at V came to 6 bases and at J to 7 bases, leaving 13 bases not matched to a gene. The CDR3 has 15 residues. CDR3 sequence reads: CASSLGSLAGREQYF. CDR3 bases: TGTGCCAGCAGCTTAGGGTCGCTAGCGGGACGAGAGCAGTACTTC.

There are a few counts of this clone. This chain links TRBV6-1 with TRBJ1-1; D not resolved. The germline V gene encodes CDR1 MNHNS and CDR2 SASEGT. Trimming cost V 5 bases and J 2 bases, with 9 bases left between them. The CDR3 is 13 amino acids. The CDR3, as DNA: TGTGCCAGCAGTTTGTTAGGAAACACTGAAGCTTTCTTT. Protein product: CASSLLGNTEAFF.

This clone was found a few times. The J gene is TRBJ2-3, the V gene TRBV29-1, with D possibly TRBD2 on 7 matching bases. Germline V gene data show CDR1 as SQVTM and CDR2 as ANQGSEA. V lost 5 bases, J lost 8 bases, and 14 bases lay in between. The CDR3 has 12 amino acids. Here the CDR3 DNA reads TGCAGCGTTCTGGGGGGGCCAGGTACGCAGTATTTT. It specifies CSVLGGPGTQYF.

This chain joins TRBV13 and TRBJ1-1; D not resolved. With 5 bases removed from V and 1 base from J, the gap between germline ends came to 5 bases. Looked up from germline, CDR1 is PRHDT and CDR2 is FYEKMQ (reference sequence). The CDR3 loop spans 12 amino acids. The CDR3 sequence is CASSLQNTEAFF. The CDR3 DNA follows: TGTGCCAGCAGCCTTCAGAACACTGAAGCTTTCTTT.

The V call is TRBV4-2, the J call TRBJ2-3; unclear D gene. Germline values: CDR1 LGHNA, CDR2 YNFKEQ. Trimming removed 5 bases at V and 2 bases at J, with 11 bases between. This CDR3 has 14 residues. The CDR3 region has the DNA TGTGCCAGCAGCAGAAATGACGCCACAGATACGCAGTATTTT. Translating gives CASSRNDATDTQYF.

This clone was recorded many times. The CDR3 coding sequence is TGTGCCACCAGCGCGCGACCGCCGGGACAGGCCACCGGGGAGCTGTTTTTT. This codes for CATSARPPGQATGELFF. J is TRBJ2-2 and V is TRBV15; 8 bases agree with TRBD1. The V segment lost 5 bases and the J segment 4 bases; nucleotides outside the gene matches: 12. This CDR3 is built from 17 residues. CDR1 is LNHNV, CDR2 YYDKDF, per germline (reference sequence).

The genes are TRBV27 and TRBJ2-7, with 7 positions matching TRBD2. The CDR3 covers 14 residues. V lost 2 bases to trimming and J lost 3 bases; unmatched junction nucleotides: 4. Germline V gives CDR1 MNHEY, CDR2 SMNVEV (reference sequence). The CDR3, as DNA: TGTGCCAGCAGTTTAAGGGGACTAAACTACGAGCAGTACTTC. Translating gives CASSLRGLNYEQYF.